These T cell receptor beta chains were read from a single sample in a study of shared clonotypes between healthy human individuals. Method: immunoSEQ multiplex PCR; TCRdb's copy keeps in-frame clones and lacks some. The sample shows roughly 700,000 clones, around 67% of them seen only once. Sequencing input: memory CD4+ T cells sorted from blood. Receptor source: a woman aged 30 to 39 in good health. Each CDR3 is given with its conserved first and last residue. The D gene is left open where the match is weak. The size entry is marked missing in some rows and otherwise reads once, few, many or a size class.

V gene,D gene,clone size,J gene,CDR3 protein,CDR3 DNA
TRBV6-6,TRBD1,-,TRBJ2-5,CASSYSAGGRETQYF,TGTGCCAGCAGTTACTCAGCAGGGGGCAGAGAGACCCAGTACTTC
TRBV7-9,-,-,TRBJ2-2,CASSSRGEINTGELFF,TGTGCCAGCAGCTCCCGAGGGGAGATAAACACCGGGGAGCTGTTTTTT
TRBV6-4,-,few,TRBJ2-2,CASSQATSSGELFF,TGTGCCAGCAGCCAAGCCACTTCGAGCGGGGAGCTGTTTTTT
TRBV20-1,-,-,TRBJ2-1,CSARDESYQFF,TGCAGTGCTAGAGATGAGTCTTATCAGTTCTTC
TRBV30,-,-,TRBJ2-1,CAWSTSSYNEQFF,TGTGCCTGGAGCACTAGCAGCTACAATGAGCAGTTCTTC
TRBV9,-,-,TRBJ1-4,CASSVVGPLSWRTNEKLFF,TGTGCCAGCAGCGTAGTCGGCCCTCTCTCCTGGCGAACTAATGAAAAACTGTTTTTT
TRBV28,-,few,TRBJ1-2,CASSTLVGGRYTF,TGTGCCAGCAGTACCCTCGTCGGGGGGAGGTACACCTTC
TRBV19,-,-,TRBJ2-2,CASTLVFTGELFF,TGTGCCAGTACCCTGGTATTCACCGGGGAGCTGTTTTTT
TRBV5-6,TRBD1,-,TRBJ1-2,CASSLGAGGLGYGYTF,TGTGCCAGCAGCTTGGGGGCAGGGGGCTTGGGCTATGGCTACACCTTC
TRBV6-1,-,-,TRBJ2-1,CASSAARGGSYNEQFF,TGTGCCAGCAGTGCAGCCAGAGGGGGTTCCTACAATGAGCAGTTCTTC
TRBV19,-,-,TRBJ1-2,CASSLAADNGYTF,TGTGCCAGTAGCCTGGCGGCGGATAATGGCTACACCTTC
TRBV28,TRBD2,few,TRBJ2-7,CASSPASGSPEQYF,TGTGCCAGCAGTCCAGCTAGCGGGAGCCCCGAGCAGTACTTC
TRBV10-3,-,-,TRBJ1-1,CAISGSPGSLINTEAFF,TGTGCCATCAGTGGGTCCCCAGGGTCCCTGATAAACACTGAAGCTTTCTTT
TRBV7-3,-,few,TRBJ1-3,CASSSTHGNTIYF,TGTGCCAGCAGCTCGACACATGGAAACACCATATATTTT
TRBV7-9,-,many,TRBJ1-5,CASSFDDQPQHF,TGTGCCAGCAGCTTTGACGATCAGCCCCAGCATTTT
TRBV6-1,-,-,TRBJ1-5,CASRGYAVYQPQHF,TGTGCCAGCAGGGGTTACGCGGTTTATCAGCCCCAGCATTTT
TRBV2,TRBD1,-,TRBJ1-3,CASSEGRGTGLSGNTIYF,TGTGCCAGCAGTGAAGGTAGAGGGACAGGGCTCTCTGGAAACACCATATATTTT
TRBV5-4,-,once,TRBJ1-1,CASSLVGGEREAFF,TGTGCCAGCAGCTTGGTTGGGGGGGAGAGAGAAGCTTTCTTT
TRBV10-2,-,-,TRBJ2-2,CASTRATGELFF,TGCGCCAGCACCCGGGCCACCGGGGAGCTGTTTTTT
TRBV28,-,-,TRBJ1-1,CASSVPGDTNTEAFF,TGTGCCAGCAGTGTCCCCGGGGATACGAACACTGAAGCTTTCTTT
TRBV28,-,-,TRBJ2-2,CASSPDTNTGELFF,TGTGCCAGCAGTCCAGACACGAACACCGGGGAGCTGTTTTTT
TRBV5-1,TRBD1,-,TRBJ2-7,CASSIGQGGREQYF,TGCGCCAGCAGCATAGGACAGGGGGGCCGGGAGCAGTACTTC
TRBV18,-,-,TRBJ2-2,CASSQGFNGELFF,TGTGCCAGCTCACAGGGATTTAACGGGGAGCTGTTTTTT